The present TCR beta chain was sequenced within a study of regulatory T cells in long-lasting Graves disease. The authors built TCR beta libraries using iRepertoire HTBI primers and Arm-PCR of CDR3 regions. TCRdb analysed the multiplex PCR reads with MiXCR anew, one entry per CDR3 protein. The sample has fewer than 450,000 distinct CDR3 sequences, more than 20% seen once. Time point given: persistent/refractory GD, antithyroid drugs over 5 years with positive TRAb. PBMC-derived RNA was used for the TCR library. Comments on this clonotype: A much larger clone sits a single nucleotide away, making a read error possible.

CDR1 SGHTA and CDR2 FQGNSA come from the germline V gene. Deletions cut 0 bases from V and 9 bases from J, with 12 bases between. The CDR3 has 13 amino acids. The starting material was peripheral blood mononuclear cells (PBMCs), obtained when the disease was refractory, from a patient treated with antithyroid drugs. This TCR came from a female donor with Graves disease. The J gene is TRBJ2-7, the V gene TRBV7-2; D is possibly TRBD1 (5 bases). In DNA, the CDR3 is TGTACCAGCAGCTTAGCTCATACAGGATTGCAGTACTTC. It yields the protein CTSSLAHTGLQYF.